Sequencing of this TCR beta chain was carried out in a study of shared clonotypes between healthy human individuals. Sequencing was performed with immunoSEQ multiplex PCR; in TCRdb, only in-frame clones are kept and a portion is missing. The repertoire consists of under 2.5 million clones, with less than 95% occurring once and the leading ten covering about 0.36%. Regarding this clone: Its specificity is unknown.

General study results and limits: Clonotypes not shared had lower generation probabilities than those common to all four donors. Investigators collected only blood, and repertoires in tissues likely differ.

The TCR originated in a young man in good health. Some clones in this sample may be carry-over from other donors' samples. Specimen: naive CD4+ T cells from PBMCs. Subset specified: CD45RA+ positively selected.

CDR3 amino acids: CASSSLSGANNEQFF. The CDR3 DNA sequence: TGTGCCAGCAGCTCCCTTAGCGGGGCGAACAATGAGCAGTTCTTC. The chain employs TRBV7-3 and TRBJ2-1; TRBD2 matches 8 bases. The length of the CDR3 is 15 residues. The germline gives CDR1 SGHTA, CDR2 FQGTGA. J gave up 5 bases and V 4 bases, and 7 bases lay outside the gene matches.